This entry lists 32 T cell receptor beta chains sequenced from one sample in a study of T cells in Graves' hyperthyroidism and ophthalmopathy. Amplification targeted TCR beta CDR3 regions from RNA transcripts. The TCR CDR3 first-round RT-PCR relied on the HTBI primer set. TCRdb itself ran the multiplex PCR reads through MiXCR, one entry per CDR3 protein. This sample has 280,000 or so distinct CDR3 sequences, with about 15% found just once. The sequenced material came from blood. These receptors came from a woman between 45 and 65 years old with Graves' hyperthyroidism that later progressed to Graves' ophthalmopathy.

At least ten counts were recorded for this clonotype. The V and J genes are TRBV27 and TRBJ2-4; TRBD1 agrees at 8 bases. The CDR3 extends over 15 amino acids. The V gene end was trimmed by 5 bases and the J gene end by 9 bases; junction bases not matched to a gene: 12. Per germline, CDR1 MNHEY and CDR2 SMNVEV (reference sequence). In DNA, the CDR3 is TGTGCCAGCAGTGGGACAGGAGAGGGAAGAAGCATTCAGTACTTC. Encoded protein: CASSGTGEGRSIQYF.

The table lists this clonotype with many counts. The rearrangement uses TRBV19 and TRBJ2-7, with TRBD2 matching over 9 bases. From germline, CDR1 is LNHDA and CDR2 SQIVND (reference sequence). Trimming took 6 bases from V and 2 from J; bases not matched to a gene: 11. There are 16 residues in the CDR3. The chain's CDR3 is CASSHRTSEYPYEQYF. The DNA of the CDR3 is TGTGCCAGTAGCCACCGGACTAGCGAGTACCCCTACGAGCAGTACTTC.

This clonotype was observed many times. The chain employs TRBV20-1 and TRBJ2-1; D is possibly TRBD1 (6 bases). The germline V gene has CDR1 DFQATT and CDR2 SNEGSKA (reference sequence). V lost 2 bases and J 12 bases, leaving 17 bases between the germline ends. The CDR3 is 13 residues long. The CDR3: CSARPLDSGGQFF. The CDR3 bases are TGCAGTGCTAGACCCCTGGACAGCGGCGGGCAGTTCTTC.

This clonotype was detected a few times. The rearrangement links TRBV30 to TRBJ1-6, with 8 bases that match TRBD1. Germline CDR1 and CDR2: GTSNPN and SVGIG (reference sequence). V trimming: 3 bases; J trimming: 9 bases; junction bases outside the gene matches: 4. CDR3 length: 13 amino acids. This chain's CDR3 is CAWSPGGLSPLHF. In nucleotides, the CDR3 is TGTGCCTGGAGCCCAGGGGGCCTTTCACCCCTCCACTTT.

The chain combines TRBV6-2 or TRBV6-3 with TRBJ1-4; 7 bases are shared with TRBD1. Germline V CDR1 and CDR2: MNHEY, SVGEGT. The length of the CDR3 is 15 residues. V shed 5 bases and J 8 bases; nucleotides not matched to a gene: 11. The CDR3 is CASSNWDSMEEKLFF. The CDR3 nucleotides read TGTGCCAGCAGTAACTGGGACAGTATGGAGGAAAAACTGTTTTTT.

At least ten counts were recorded for this clonotype. The chain employs TRBV6-2 or TRBV6-3 and TRBJ2-1, with TRBD1 identical over 8 bases. The CDR3 sequence is 14 residues long. The junction had 6 bases not matched to a gene; V was cut back by 6 bases and J by 5 bases. CDR1 is MNHEY, CDR2 SVGEGT, per germline. The DNA for the CDR3 is TGTGCCAGCAGGCCGGGACAGGTCAACAATGAGCAGTTCTTC. This encodes CASRPGQVNNEQFF.

This clonotype occurred many times. The chain carries TRBV10-3 and TRBJ2-1; 7 bases match TRBD2. This CDR3 is 17 amino acids long. Per the germline V gene, CDR1 is ENHRY and CDR2 is SYGVKD. J gave up 8 bases and V 4 bases, and 17 bases lay outside the gene matches. In DNA, the CDR3 is TGTGCCATCAGTGCCCCCCGGGGACTATCAAAGGTCGATGAGCAGTTCTTC. Translated, it gives CAISAPRGLSKVDEQFF.

The chain is built from TRBV18 and TRBJ2-7; maybe TRBD1 (5 bases). The CDR3 spans 16 residues. Germline assignment: CDR1 KGHSH and CDR2 LQKENI. V was clipped by 0 bases and J by 0 bases, with 12 bases between them. For the CDR3, the DNA is TGTGCCAGCTCACCACCGAATAGACAGAGCTCCTACGAGCAGTACTTC. As protein: CASSPPNRQSSYEQYF.

This clonotype was counted many times. The J gene is TRBJ2-7, the V gene TRBV9; D might be TRBD2 (6 bases). The germline gives CDR1 SGDLS, CDR2 YYNGEE. V lost 3 bases and J lost 0, with 13 bases in between. The CDR3 has 15 residues. The CDR3 loop is CASSASGTFSYEQYF. The CDR3 bases are TGTGCCAGCAGCGCATCCGGGACTTTCTCCTACGAGCAGTACTTC.

The V call is TRBV7-2, the J call TRBJ2-5; D is unresolved. The ends were cut back, 2 bases at V and 4 bases at J, with 14 bases in the middle. This CDR3 region has 15 residues. Germline V gene sequence: CDR1 SGHTA, CDR2 FQGNSA. CDR3 coding DNA: TGTGCCAGCAGCTTAACGACCGGGTCCATAGAGACCCAGTACTTC. Translating gives CASSLTTGSIETQYF.

This clonotype was counted many times. V is TRBV6-2 or TRBV6-3 and J is TRBJ2-1; 9 bases agree with TRBD1. CDR1 is MNHEY, CDR2 SVGEGT, per germline. This CDR3 spans 17 amino acids. After removal of 0 bases from V and 8 bases from J, the junction contained 11 bases not matched to a gene. The CDR3 protein is CASSYSIEGQGNYEQFF. As DNA, the CDR3 is TGTGCCAGCAGTTACTCGATAGAAGGACAGGGGAACTATGAGCAGTTCTTC.

This clonotype was counted between two and nine times. The CDR3 here is CASSFGGRSREQYF. CDR3 DNA: TGTGCCAGCAGCTTTGGAGGGAGATCTCGAGAGCAGTACTTC. The genes are TRBV5-4 and TRBJ2-7; D might be TRBD2 (6 bases). V lost 2 bases and J lost 7, with 16 bases in between. Per germline, CDR1 SGHNT and CDR2 YYREEE (reference sequence). This CDR3 has 14 residues.

This clonotype was observed at least ten times. This chain links TRBV4-1 with TRBJ1-1, with 7 bases matching TRBD1. The CDR3 runs 14 residues. J lost 3 bases, V lost 3 bases, and 4 bases had no gene match. Germline assignment: CDR1 MGHRA and CDR2 YSYEKL. The CDR3 DNA follows: TGCGCCAGCAGCCACTGGCAGGGGGACACTGAAGCTTTCTTT. It encodes CASSHWQGDTEAFF.

This sequence joins TRBV24-1 and TRBJ2-1; TRBD2 matches 12 bases. Germline loops: CDR1 KGHDR, CDR2 SFDVKD. CDR3 size: 17 residues. Trimming took 5 bases from V and 7 from J; bases not matched to a gene: 11. This CDR3 is CATSVSQTSGRMNEQFF. CDR3 bases: TGTGCCACCAGTGTCTCTCAGACTAGCGGGAGAATGAATGAGCAGTTCTTC.

This clonotype has ten or more counts. V is TRBV9 and J is TRBJ2-1; 13 positions agree with TRBD2. Trimming removed 4 bases from V and 7 bases from J; junction bases left unmatched: 5. Looked up from germline, CDR1 is SGDLS and CDR2 is YYNGEE. CDR3 length: 15 amino acids. In DNA, the CDR3 is TGTGCCAGCAGCCCACGGACTAGCGGGAGTAATGAGCAGTTCTTC. Residues: CASSPRTSGSNEQFF.

This clonotype appeared a few times. J is TRBJ2-2 and V is TRBV5-4, with TRBD2 identical over 12 bases. CDR1 and CDR2 (germline): SGHNT, YYREEE (reference sequence). The CDR3 covers 17 residues. Trimming removed 4 bases from V and 4 bases from J; junction bases left unmatched: 8. CDR3 amino acids: CASSDPASGRVTGELFF. CDR3 nucleotides: TGTGCCAGCAGCGACCCGGCTAGCGGGAGGGTCACCGGGGAGCTGTTTTTT. The variable domain in full, with the rest retrieved from reference TRBV5-4 and TRBJ2-2, is ETGVTQSPTHLIKTRGQQVTLRCSSQSGHNTVSWYQQALGQGPQFIFQYYREEENGRGNFPPRFSGLQFPNYSSELNVNALELDDSALYLCASSDPASGRVTGELFFGEGSRLTVL.

The DNA of the CDR3 is TGTGCCAGCAGCTTGGGACCTTGGGGTAATGAAAAACTGTTTTTT. Translated: CASSLGPWGNEKLFF. The rearrangement joins TRBV5-5 to TRBJ1-4; no definite D call. The CDR3 extends over 15 amino acids. Per the germline V gene, CDR1 is SGHKS and CDR2 is YYEKEE (reference sequence). The ends were cut back, 0 bases at V and 4 bases at J, with 10 bases in the middle.

This clonotype showed up many times. In DNA form, the CDR3 reads TGCAGTGCTACGTGGACTAGAGGGGCCGGGATTGAGCAGTTCTTC. Translation gives CSATWTRGAGIEQFF. This chain uses TRBV20-1 with TRBJ2-1; TRBD2 aligns across 7 bases. Germline V gene lookup returns CDR1 DFQATT and CDR2 SNEGSKA (reference sequence). With 4 bases clipped from V and 9 bases from J, the junction kept 15 bases outside the gene matches. The CDR3 contains 15 residues.

This clonotype was recorded many times. The CDR3 loop is CASSRDVDEKLFF. DNA of the CDR3: TGTGCCAGCAGCAGGGACGTAGATGAAAAACTGTTTTTT. The rearrangement uses TRBV7-9 and TRBJ1-4; D perhaps matches TRBD1 (5 bases). The germline V gene has CDR1 SEHNR and CDR2 FQNEAQ (reference sequence). Trimming took off 5 bases at V and 6 bases at J, with 10 bases between the two ends. CDR3 size: 13 residues.

To note about this clonotype: A junction boundary mismatches the germline segment, possibly from a read error. This chain uses TRBV10-3 with TRBJ2-7; 8 nucleotides agree with TRBD2. In germline, CDR1 is ENHRY, CDR2 SYGVKD. This CDR3 contains 15 residues. The CDR3 here is CAITSSGSSSHEQYF. Written as DNA, the CDR3 is TGTGCCATCACTTCTAGCGGGTCCTCCTCCCACGAGCAGTACTTC.

This clonotype was recorded many times. The V call is TRBV28, the J call TRBJ1-6; 8 nucleotides line up with TRBD1. J lost 3 bases, V lost 7 bases, and 5 bases had no gene match. The CDR3 loop spans 15 amino acids. The V gene's germline CDR1 is MDHEN and CDR2 SYDVKM. The CDR3 bases are TGTGCCAGCACTTACACAGGGGGCTATAATTCACCCCTCCACTTT. This codes for CASTYTGGYNSPLHF.

This chain connects TRBV28 to TRBJ2-7; a possible D gene is TRBD1 (5 bases). The CDR3 loop spans 13 amino acids. CDR1 is MDHEN and CDR2 is SYDVKM in the germline V gene. V dropped 3 bases and J dropped 7 bases, with 13 bases sitting between them. CDR3 loop: CASSFQGLGEQYF. Here the CDR3 DNA reads TGTGCCAGCAGTTTTCAGGGTTTAGGGGAGCAGTACTTC.

At least ten counts were recorded for this clonotype. This chain uses TRBV20-1 with TRBJ2-7; D unresolved. Trimming removed 6 bases from V and 2 bases from J, with 17 bases in between. CDR3 length: 14 residues. Germline V gene data show CDR1 as DFQATT and CDR2 as SNEGSKA (reference sequence). CDR3 loop: CSARRVAETYEQYF. The CDR3, as DNA: TGCAGTGCCAGGAGAGTGGCGGAGACCTACGAGCAGTACTTC.

This clonotype has a count of ten or more. The rearrangement uses TRBV28 and TRBJ2-1; TRBD2 agrees at 7 bases. The V and J ends lost 2 bases and 9 bases, in that order; junction bases with no gene match: 13. CDR3 length: 16 residues. Looked up from germline, CDR1 is MDHEN and CDR2 is SYDVKM. The CDR3 DNA reads TGTGCCAGCAGTTTACTTGACGGGACTACCCGGACTGAGCAGTTCTTC. It specifies CASSLLDGTTRTEQFF.

V and J are TRBV28 and TRBJ2-3, with 7 bases fitting TRBD2. The junction had 3 bases not matched to a gene; V was cut back by 2 bases and J by 4 bases. In germline, CDR1 is MDHEN, CDR2 SYDVKM. The CDR3 runs 14 residues. The CDR3 is CASSLRGRADTQYF. DNA of the CDR3: TGTGCCAGCAGTTTACGAGGGAGGGCAGATACGCAGTATTTT.

This clonotype was observed at least ten times. This chain links TRBV7-9 with TRBJ2-1, with D possibly matching TRBD2 (6 bases). Between the trimmed V and J ends, which lost 4 bases and 3 bases, there was a span of 16 bases. There are 16 residues in the CDR3. The V gene's germline CDR1 is SEHNR and CDR2 FQNEAQ (reference sequence). The chain's CDR3 is CASSSLTAGFYNEQFF. CDR3 sequence (DNA): TGTGCCAGCAGCTCCCTAACGGCGGGATTCTACAATGAGCAGTTCTTC.

This clonotype showed up many times. The chain links TRBV18 to TRBJ2-5, with TRBD1 identical over 7 bases. The CDR3 totals 15 residues. V lost 3 bases and J lost 5; bases outside the gene matches: 9. Looked up from germline, CDR1 is KGHSH and CDR2 is LQKENI. The CDR3 DNA reads as TGTGCCAGCTCACCCTCGGACAGGACAGCGGAGACCCAGTACTTC. It codes for CASSPSDRTAETQYF.

This clonotype has ten or more counts. This sequence joins TRBV5-1 and TRBJ2-3; TRBD2 aligns across 8 bases. Germline CDR1 SGHRS, CDR2 YFSETQ. CDR3 length: 17 residues. V shed 3 bases, J shed 3 bases, and the junction held 12 bases outside the gene matches. For the CDR3, the DNA is TGCGCCAGCAGCTCCACGGGACTAGGGATGAGAACAGATACGCAGTATTTT. Its translation: CASSSTGLGMRTDTQYF.

This clonotype appeared many times. V usage is TRBV28 and J usage is TRBJ2-1; D remains ambiguous. V was shortened by 5 bases and J by 2 bases, with 4 bases between the two germline ends. The germline CDR1 and CDR2 sequences are MDHEN and SYDVKM. This CDR3 spans 12 amino acids. CDR3 residues: CASSIAYNEQFF. In DNA, the CDR3 is TGTGCCAGCAGTATCGCCTACAATGAGCAGTTCTTC.

This clonotype was seen many times. Germline and junction disagree at one end, which may indicate a read error. The chain combines TRBV5-1 with TRBJ2-1; 10 nucleotides agree with TRBD1. Germline V gene lookup returns CDR1 SGHRS and CDR2 YFSETQ. The CDR3 contains 16 residues. The CDR3 spells CASSLGQGFGYNEQFF. The CDR3 DNA is TGCGCCAGCAGTTTGGGACAGGGGTTTGGGTACAATGAGCAGTTCTTC.

This clonotype was seen repeatedly, ten times or more. The chain recombines TRBV20-1 with TRBJ2-7; D gene uncertain. CDR3 length equals 12 residues. The germline V gene has CDR1 DFQATT and CDR2 SNEGSKA (reference sequence). V lost 4 bases, J lost 3 bases, and 10 bases lay in between. The CDR3 loop reads CSATLGGYEQYF. In nucleotides, the CDR3 is TGCAGTGCTACCCTAGGCGGCTACGAGCAGTACTTC.

This clonotype was detected ten times or more. V usage is TRBV30 and J usage is TRBJ2-6; D gene uncertain. Per germline, CDR1 GTSNPN and CDR2 SVGIG (reference sequence). Trimming pared 3 bases from V and 1 base from J, leaving 7 bases between. This CDR3 region has 14 residues. The CDR3 DNA reads as TGTGCCTGGAGCGCTCTTTCTGGGGCCAACGTCCTGACTTTC. As protein: CAWSALSGANVLTF.